This passage covers 3 T cell receptor beta chains from one sample sequenced in a study of shared clonotypes between healthy human individuals (dated by TCRdb to about 2020). Library creation used the immunoSEQ multiplex PCR assay. This immuneACCESS table, as held by TCRdb, lists in-frame sequences with V and J called but not all clones. Of the missing ones, under half trace to an unresolved V gene in checked studies; the others have no known cause. This sample lists around 980,000 clones; approximately 80% were detected once. Roughly 0.57% of the sample lies in the top ten. Sequenced input: memory CD4+ T cells from PBMCs. The label giving this sample's cell subset or site can be read as: CD45RA-negative fraction. Receptors were obtained from a man aged 18 to 30 in good health. Some clones in this sample may be carry-over from other donors' samples.

The chain links TRBV10-3 to TRBJ2-7, with no clear D. CDR1 is ENHRY, CDR2 SYGVKD, per germline. Trimming left V 4 bases short and J 5 bases short, with 15 bases between. The CDR3 runs to 14 residues. The CDR3 bases are TGTGCCATCAGTGTGGCTCAGGACCAGCACGAGCAGTACTTC. Translating it yields CAISVAQDQHEQYF.

This clone came up a few times. The rearrangement joins TRBV5-6 to TRBJ2-7; D unclear. The CDR3 has 14 amino acids. V was shortened by 1 base and J by 2 bases, with 10 bases between the two germline ends. Germline assignment: CDR1 SGHDT and CDR2 YYEEEE. The CDR3 loop reads CASSLLGFAYEQYF. DNA of the CDR3: TGTGCCAGCAGCTTGCTAGGGTTTGCCTACGAGCAGTACTTC.

This chain joins TRBV6-1 and TRBJ2-7, with D hard to call. The CDR3 contains 15 residues. Germline V gene data show CDR1 as MNHNS and CDR2 as SASEGT. Trimming took 2 bases from V and 2 from J, leaving 13 bases between them. The CDR3 DNA is TGTGCCAGCAGTGAATTCGGCGGTTCCCCCTACGAGCAGTACTTC. This codes for CASSEFGGSPYEQYF.